The 20 T cell receptor beta chains in this list originate from one sample, sequenced in a study of blood T cells in healthy people across ages (dated by TCRdb to between 2015 and 2017). Library construction relied on 5' RACE. This sample was sequenced with an Illumina HiSeq 2500. The second PCR ran for roughly 7 to 12 cycles and used a J-beta primer mix along with a sample-barcoded 5' primer. The public sequencing data were trimmed at Q25 with fastp and processed into clonotypes with MiXCR by TCRdb, which kept only in-frame beta chains. Each CDR3 protein gets just one entry, which takes the most common genes and DNA from the rows behind it. A total of about 1,600,000 distinct CDR3 sequences appear in this sample, around 42% of them only once. Approximately 7.9% of the sample lies in the top ten. What was sequenced was blood. These receptors were obtained from a woman under 30 in good health.

The DNA for the CDR3 is TGTGCCAGCAGTGCCCTTGGCGGGGACTACAATGAGCAGTTCTTC. Amino acid sequence: CASSALGGDYNEQFF. The chain uses TRBV25-1 and TRBJ2-1; the D gene is possibly TRBD2 (6 bases). Germline assignment: CDR1 MGHDK and CDR2 SYGVNS. The CDR3 loop spans 15 amino acids. V lost 4 bases and J 3 bases, leaving 13 bases between the germline ends.

This clonotype was seen a few times. The CDR3 loop is CASSFLAGSAEQFF. The CDR3, as DNA: TGTGCCAGCAGCTTTCTAGCGGGATCTGCTGAGCAGTTCTTC. The chain employs TRBV11-2 and TRBJ2-1; 9 bases align to TRBD2. The CDR3 contains 14 residues. The trim removed 3 bases at V and 9 bases at J, leaving 6 bases unmatched. The V gene's germline CDR1 is SGHAT and CDR2 FQNNGV.

The chain uses TRBV4-1 and TRBJ2-4, with 8 bases that match TRBD1. This CDR3 is built from 17 residues. V was pared by 2 bases and J by 0 bases, with 6 bases of the junction left unmatched. Germline V gene lookup returns CDR1 MGHRA and CDR2 YSYEKL. CDR3 in amino acids: CASSQPQGDLAKNIQYF. The CDR3 coding sequence is TGCGCCAGCAGCCAACCACAGGGGGACCTAGCCAAAAACATTCAGTACTTC.

This clonotype appeared a few times. The V and J genes are TRBV10-3 and TRBJ2-4; possibly TRBD2 for D (6 bases). Trimming removed 0 bases from V and 13 bases from J, with 19 bases in between. CDR3 length: 15 residues. Germline V gene sequence: CDR1 ENHRY, CDR2 SYGVKD. In DNA, the CDR3 is TGTGCCATCAGTGAGTCTTCAGGGAGGTCGGGGGAGCAGTACTTC. It is translated as CAISESSGRSGEQYF.

This chain joins TRBV29-1 and TRBJ2-3; no firm D call. With 3 bases removed from V and 2 bases from J, the gap between germline ends came to 15 bases. CDR1 is SQVTM, CDR2 ANQGSEA, per germline. The CDR3 runs to 15 residues. The CDR3 DNA is TGCAGCGTTGAGACCTCCGAGACGGCCACAGATACGCAGTATTTT. Encoded protein: CSVETSETATDTQYF.

With regard to this clonotype: The germline gene is not matched at one end of the junction; a read error may be the cause. The V and J genes are TRBV3-1 and TRBJ2-7; no firm D call. The CDR3 is 16 amino acids. Germline CDR1 LGHDT, CDR2 YNNKEL (reference sequence). The CDR3: CVSSQGMIPLSYEQYF. CDR3 DNA sequence: TGTGTCAGCAGCCAAGGTATGATACCGCTCTCCTACGAGCAGTACTTC.

The chain is built from TRBV15 and TRBJ1-1, with D hard to call. Germline CDR1 LNHNV, CDR2 YYDKDF (reference sequence). The CDR3 is 14 amino acids. The V end was cut by 2 bases, the J end by 0 bases, with 7 bases between. As DNA, the CDR3 is TGTGCCACCAGCAGACGGACGATGAACACTGAAGCTTTCTTT. This codes for CATSRRTMNTEAFF.

This chain uses TRBV27 with TRBJ1-6; the D gene is possibly TRBD1 (6 bases). The CDR3 totals 15 residues. V gave up 4 bases and J gave up 7 bases, with 14 bases separating them. Germline CDR1 reads MNHEY; CDR2 reads SMNVEV (reference sequence). The CDR3 coding sequence is TGTGCCAGCAGTTATTGGACAGCGGGGAATTCACCCCTCCACTTT. It specifies CASSYWTAGNSPLHF.

V and J are TRBV5-1 and TRBJ2-1; 8 bases match TRBD2. With 1 base clipped from V and 0 bases from J, the junction kept 3 bases outside the gene matches. This CDR3 spans 16 amino acids. Per the germline V gene, CDR1 is SGHRS and CDR2 is YFSETQ. The CDR3 nucleotides are TGCGCCAGCAGCTTGACTAGCGGCTACTCCTACAATGAGCAGTTCTTC. It yields the protein CASSLTSGYSYNEQFF.

V gene TRBV3-1 combines with J gene TRBJ2-3, with TRBD2 matching over 8 bases. V lost 2 bases, J lost 2 bases, and 6 bases stayed unmatched. Germline V lookup: CDR1 LGHDT, CDR2 YNNKEL (reference sequence). The CDR3 spans 16 residues. The CDR3: CASSQKLRGATDTQYF. The CDR3 bases are TGTGCCAGCAGCCAAAAGTTGCGGGGGGCCACAGATACGCAGTATTTT.

This clonotype was detected a few times. The chain carries TRBV6-5 and TRBJ1-1; D remains unclear. Germline-derived CDR1 and CDR2 are MNHEY and SVGAGI. Trimming took off 10 bases at V and 3 bases at J, with 15 bases between the two ends. The CDR3 consists of 13 residues. CDR3 nucleotides: TGTGCCATCTCCAATGGGCGATACACTGAAGCTTTCTTT. This codes for CAISNGRYTEAFF.

This clonotype came up a few times. The chain recombines TRBV10-1 with TRBJ2-3, with TRBD2 identical over 9 bases. Germline lookup yields CDR1 WNHNN and CDR2 SYGVQD (reference sequence). The trim removed 0 bases at V and 13 bases at J, leaving 5 bases unmatched. This CDR3 region has 13 residues. CDR3 sequence reads: CASSESLSGRKYF. The CDR3 coding sequence is TGCGCCAGCAGTGAGTCCCTCAGCGGGAGGAAGTATTTT.

The chain carries TRBV20-1 and TRBJ1-4; a weak D match, TRBD1 (6 bases). Per germline, CDR1 DFQATT and CDR2 SNEGSKA (reference sequence). The CDR3 length is 13 residues. The V end lost 7 bases, the J end lost 2 bases, and 11 bases lay between the germline ends. CDR3 sequence: CSDTDSTNEKLFF. The DNA of the CDR3 is TGCAGTGACACGGACAGCACTAATGAAAAACTGTTTTTT.

This chain uses TRBV2 with TRBJ2-1, with D possibly matching TRBD2 (5 bases). V was shortened by 4 bases and J by 7 bases, with 14 bases between the two germline ends. The germline CDR1 and CDR2 sequences are SNHLY and FYNNEI. The CDR3 totals 14 residues. CDR3 region: CASSVWRLQNEQFF. The CDR3 DNA follows: TGTGCCAGCAGTGTGTGGAGACTACAGAATGAGCAGTTCTTC.

This chain connects TRBV28 to TRBJ2-7; D perhaps matches TRBD1 (6 bases). V lost 11 bases and J 3 bases, leaving 14 bases between the germline ends. The CDR3 runs 12 residues. CDR1 is MDHEN, CDR2 SYDVKM, per germline. CDR3 amino acids: CAGGQPGYEQYF. The DNA for the CDR3 is TGTGCCGGTGGACAGCCTGGCTACGAGCAGTACTTC.

CDR3 in amino acids: CASSWRGDEQYF. The CDR3 DNA is TGTGCCAGCAGCTGGAGGGGGGACGAGCAGTACTTC. This rearrangement joins TRBV7-2 to TRBJ2-7, with D tentatively TRBD1 or TRBD2 (6 bases each). Germline V gene sequence: CDR1 SGHTA, CDR2 FQGNSA. This CDR3 has 12 residues. V was pared by 4 bases and J by 5 bases, with 9 bases between.

This clonotype was detected many times. This sequence joins TRBV6-6 and TRBJ1-2; D is possibly TRBD1 (6 bases). The CDR3 runs 14 residues. CDR1 MNHNY and CDR2 SVGAGI come from the germline V gene (reference sequence). Trimming shortened V by 5 bases and J by 1 base, and 11 bases separated the two germline ends. Here the CDR3 DNA reads TGTGCCAGCAGTGCTGGACAGTATAACTATGGCTACACCTTC. Translation gives CASSAGQYNYGYTF.

The genes are TRBV20-1 and TRBJ2-7, with D tentatively TRBD2 (6 bases). Trimming took off 5 bases at V and 7 bases at J, with 21 bases between the two ends. Per germline, CDR1 DFQATT and CDR2 SNEGSKA (reference sequence). CDR3 size: 14 residues. CDR3 coding DNA: TGCAGTGCTGAATCAATGGGCGAACGGGGGGAGCAGTACTTC. Amino acid sequence: CSAESMGERGEQYF.

The CDR3: CASSRTSGGLGGNEQFF. The CDR3 nucleotides are TGCGCCAGCAGCCGGACTAGCGGGGGGCTAGGTGGGAATGAGCAGTTCTTC. The chain has TRBV5-1 and TRBJ2-1; 14 nucleotides match TRBD2. V shed 4 bases, J shed 7 bases, and the junction held 10 bases outside the gene matches. Germline V gene data show CDR1 as SGHRS and CDR2 as YFSETQ. The CDR3 extends over 17 amino acids.

In the case of this clonotype: This may stem from a read error, because a much larger clone lies one nucleotide away. The gene calls are TRBV10-3 and TRBJ1-2; no clear D. Between the trimmed V and J ends, which lost 0 bases and 3 bases, there was a span of 2 bases. The CDR3 has 12 amino acids. Germline CDR1 reads ENHRY; CDR2 reads SYGVKD. CDR3 bases: TGTGCCATCAGTGAGTCGGACTATGGCTACACCTTC. Translating gives CAISESDYGYTF.